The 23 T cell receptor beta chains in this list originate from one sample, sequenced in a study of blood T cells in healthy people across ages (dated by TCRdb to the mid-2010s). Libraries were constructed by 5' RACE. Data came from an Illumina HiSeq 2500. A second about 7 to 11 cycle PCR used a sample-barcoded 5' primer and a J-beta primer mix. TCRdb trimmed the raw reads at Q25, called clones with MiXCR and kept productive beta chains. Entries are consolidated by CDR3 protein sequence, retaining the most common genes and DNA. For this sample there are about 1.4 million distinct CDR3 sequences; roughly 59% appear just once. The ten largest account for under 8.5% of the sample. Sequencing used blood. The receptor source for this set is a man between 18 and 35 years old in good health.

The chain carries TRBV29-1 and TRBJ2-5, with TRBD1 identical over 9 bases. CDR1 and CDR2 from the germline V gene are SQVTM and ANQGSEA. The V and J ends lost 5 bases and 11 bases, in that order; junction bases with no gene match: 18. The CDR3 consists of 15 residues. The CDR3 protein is CSVTQSGQGRSEQYF. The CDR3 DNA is TGCAGCGTTACCCAATCGGGACAGGGTAGAAGTGAGCAGTACTTC. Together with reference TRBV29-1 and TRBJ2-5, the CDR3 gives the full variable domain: SAVISQKPSRDICQRGTSLTIQCQVDSQVTMMFWYRQQPGQSLTLIATANQGSEATYESGFVIDKFPISRPNLTFSTLTVSNMSPEDSSIYLCSVTQSGQGRSEQYFGPGTRLLVL.

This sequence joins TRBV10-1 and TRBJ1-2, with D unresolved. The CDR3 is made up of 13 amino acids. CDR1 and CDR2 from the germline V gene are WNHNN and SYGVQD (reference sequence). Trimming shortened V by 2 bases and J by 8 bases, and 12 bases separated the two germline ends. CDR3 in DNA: TGCGCCAGCAGTGAGGCCCGGCTTGGGGGCTACACCTTC. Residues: CASSEARLGGYTF.

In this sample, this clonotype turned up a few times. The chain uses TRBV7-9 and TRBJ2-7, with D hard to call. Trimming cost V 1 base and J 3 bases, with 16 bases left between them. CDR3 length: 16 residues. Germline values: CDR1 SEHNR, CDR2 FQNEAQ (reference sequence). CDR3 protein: CASSLEVGQAIYEQYF. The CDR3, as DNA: TGTGCCAGCAGCTTAGAGGTGGGTCAGGCCATCTACGAGCAGTACTTC. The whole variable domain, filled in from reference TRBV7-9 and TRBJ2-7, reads DTGVSQNPRHKITKRGQNVTFRCDPISEHNRLYWYRQTLGQGPEFLTYFQNEAQLEKSRLLSDRFSAERPKGSFSTLEIQRTEQGDSAMYLCASSLEVGQAIYEQYFGPGTRLTVT.

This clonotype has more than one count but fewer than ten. Written as DNA, the CDR3 is TGTGCTGCGGGGCAGGGTGGTGTGCAGCCCCAGCATTTT. This translates into CAAGQGGVQPQHF. The chain combines TRBV25-1 with TRBJ1-5; a weak D match, TRBD1 (5 bases). The CDR3 loop spans 13 amino acids. The germline V gene encodes CDR1 MGHDK and CDR2 SYGVNS. Combining the CDR3 with reference TRBV25-1 and TRBJ1-5 gives the whole variable domain EADIYQTPRYLVIGTGKKITLECSQTMGHDKMYWYQQDPGMELHLIHYSYGVNSTEKGDLSSESTVSRIRTEHFPLTLESARPSHTSQYLCAAGQGGVQPQHFGDGTRLSIL.

Here the CDR3 reads CASRNTPDRGRDTQYF. For the CDR3, the DNA is TGTGCCAGTAGAAACACCCCGGACAGGGGAAGAGATACGCAGTATTTT. This chain uses TRBV19 with TRBJ2-3; TRBD1 aligns across 9 bases. The germline V gene has CDR1 LNHDA and CDR2 SQIVND (reference sequence). The J segment lost 5 bases and the V segment lost 6 bases, leaving 12 bases of the junction unmatched. This CDR3 has 16 residues.

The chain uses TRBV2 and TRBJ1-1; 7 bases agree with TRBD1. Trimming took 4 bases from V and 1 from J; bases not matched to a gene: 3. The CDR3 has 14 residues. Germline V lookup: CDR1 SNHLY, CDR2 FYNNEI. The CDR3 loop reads CASSGYRGNTEAFF. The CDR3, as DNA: TGTGCCAGCAGTGGGTACAGGGGGAACACTGAAGCTTTCTTT. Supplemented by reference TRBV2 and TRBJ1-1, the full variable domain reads EPEVTQTPSHQVTQMGQEVILRCVPISNHLYFYWYRQILGQKVEFLVSFYNNEISEKSEIFDDQFSVERPDGSNFTLKIRSTKLEDSAMYFCASSGYRGNTEAFFGQGTRLTVV.

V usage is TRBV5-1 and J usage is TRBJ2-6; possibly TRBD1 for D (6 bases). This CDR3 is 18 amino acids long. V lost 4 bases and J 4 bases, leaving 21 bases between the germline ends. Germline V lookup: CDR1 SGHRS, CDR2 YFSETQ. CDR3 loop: CASSLDRRSDLGANVLTF. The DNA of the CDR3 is TGCGCCAGCAGCCTGGACAGACGGTCGGATCTCGGGGCCAACGTCCTGACTTTC.

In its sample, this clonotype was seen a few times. The CDR3 is CASSKDKRGSYNEQFF. The CDR3 DNA follows: TGTGCCAGCAGCAAAGATAAGCGGGGATCCTACAATGAGCAGTTCTTC. The rearrangement uses TRBV21-1 and TRBJ2-1; the table assigns TRBD2, which was not confirmed against the DNA. TRBV21-1 corresponds to a pseudogene. The CDR3 loop spans 16 amino acids.

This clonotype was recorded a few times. Here the CDR3 reads CASSLDGTWETQYF. CDR3 sequence (DNA): TGTGCCAGCAGCTTGGACGGAACATGGGAGACCCAGTACTTC. This rearrangement joins TRBV5-5 to TRBJ2-5; D not certain. V lost 0 bases and J lost 5, with 11 bases in between. There are 14 residues in the CDR3. CDR1 is SGHKS and CDR2 is YYEKEE in the germline V gene (reference sequence).

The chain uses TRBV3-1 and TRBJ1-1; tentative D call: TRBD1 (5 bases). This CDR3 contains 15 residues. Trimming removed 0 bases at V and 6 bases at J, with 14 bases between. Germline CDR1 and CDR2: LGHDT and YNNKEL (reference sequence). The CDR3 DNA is TGTGCCAGCAGCCAAGATAGTAAGGGGAAGGCTGAAGCTTTCTTT. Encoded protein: CASSQDSKGKAEAFF. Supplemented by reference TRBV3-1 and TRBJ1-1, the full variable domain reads DTAVSQTPKYLVTQMGNDKSIKCEQNLGHDTMYWYKQDSKKFLKIMFSYNNKELIINETVPNRFSPKSPDKAHLNLHINSLELGDSAVYFCASSQDSKGKAEAFFGQGTRLTVV.

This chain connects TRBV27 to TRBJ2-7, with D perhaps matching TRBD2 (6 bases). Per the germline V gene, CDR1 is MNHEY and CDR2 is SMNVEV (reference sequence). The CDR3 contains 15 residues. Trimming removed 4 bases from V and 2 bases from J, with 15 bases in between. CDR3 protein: CASSYTGTVTYEQYF. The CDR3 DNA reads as TGTGCCAGCAGTTATACCGGGACTGTCACCTACGAGCAGTACTTC.

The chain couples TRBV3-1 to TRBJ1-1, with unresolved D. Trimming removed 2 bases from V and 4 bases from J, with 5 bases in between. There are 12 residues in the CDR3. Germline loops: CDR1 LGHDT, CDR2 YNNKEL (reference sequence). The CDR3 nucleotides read TGTGCCAGCAGCCAACCAGGCACTGAAGCTTTCTTT. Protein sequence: CASSQPGTEAFF.

The CDR3 nucleotides read TGCGCCAGCAGACCAGGCAGCCATAATGAAAAACTGTTTTTT. Its translation is CASRPGSHNEKLFF. This chain joins TRBV5-1 and TRBJ1-4, with D hard to call. Trimming pared 5 bases from V and 4 bases from J, leaving 12 bases between. The CDR3 is made up of 14 amino acids. CDR1 is SGHRS and CDR2 is YFSETQ in the germline V gene.

The CDR3 reads CASSGGQPQETQYF. DNA for the CDR3: TGTGCCAGCAGTGGGGGACAGCCTCAAGAGACCCAGTACTTC. The chain combines TRBV2 with TRBJ2-5; 7 bases fit TRBD1. Germline V gives CDR1 SNHLY, CDR2 FYNNEI. This CDR3 contains 14 residues. V lost 4 bases to trimming and J lost 2 bases; unmatched junction nucleotides: 4.

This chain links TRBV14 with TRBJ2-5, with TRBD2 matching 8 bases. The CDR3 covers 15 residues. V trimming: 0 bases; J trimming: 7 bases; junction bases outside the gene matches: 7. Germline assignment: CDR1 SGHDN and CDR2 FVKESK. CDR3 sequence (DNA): TGTGCCAGCAGCCAAGATCTCGGGACTAGGGGGACCCAGTACTTC. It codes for CASSQDLGTRGTQYF.

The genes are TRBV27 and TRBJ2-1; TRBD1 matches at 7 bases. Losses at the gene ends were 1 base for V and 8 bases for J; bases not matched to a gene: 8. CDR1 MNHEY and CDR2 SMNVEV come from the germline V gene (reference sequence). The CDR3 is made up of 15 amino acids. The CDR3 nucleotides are TGTGCCAGCAGTTTATTTTATCAGGGGGTCGATGAGCAGTTCTTC. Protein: CASSLFYQGVDEQFF.

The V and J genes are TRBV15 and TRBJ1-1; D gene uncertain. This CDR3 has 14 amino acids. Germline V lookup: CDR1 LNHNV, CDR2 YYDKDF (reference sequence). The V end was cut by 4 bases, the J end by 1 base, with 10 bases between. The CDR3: CATSIMGENTEAFF. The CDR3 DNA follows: TGTGCCACCAGCATTATGGGAGAGAACACTGAAGCTTTCTTT.

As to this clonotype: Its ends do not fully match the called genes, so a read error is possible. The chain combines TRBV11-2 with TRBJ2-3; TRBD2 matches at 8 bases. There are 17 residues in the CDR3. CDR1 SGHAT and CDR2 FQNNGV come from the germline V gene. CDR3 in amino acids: CASSLGIAGISTATQYF. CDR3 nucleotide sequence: TGTGCCAGCAGCTTAGGGATAGCGGGAATTAGCACAGCTACGCAGTATTTT.

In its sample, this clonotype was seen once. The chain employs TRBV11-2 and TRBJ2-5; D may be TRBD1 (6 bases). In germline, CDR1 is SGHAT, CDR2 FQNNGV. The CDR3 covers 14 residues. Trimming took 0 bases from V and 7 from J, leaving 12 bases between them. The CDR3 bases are TGTGCCAGCAGCTTAGATTCAGGGGCAGGGACCCAGTACTTC. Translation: CASSLDSGAGTQYF.

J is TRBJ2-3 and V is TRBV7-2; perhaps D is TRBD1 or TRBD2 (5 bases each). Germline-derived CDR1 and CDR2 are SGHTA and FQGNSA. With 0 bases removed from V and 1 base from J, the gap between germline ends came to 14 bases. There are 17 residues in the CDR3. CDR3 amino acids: CASSLASLGTGTDTQYF. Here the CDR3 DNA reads TGTGCCAGCAGCTTAGCCTCCTTAGGGACGGGCACAGATACGCAGTATTTT.

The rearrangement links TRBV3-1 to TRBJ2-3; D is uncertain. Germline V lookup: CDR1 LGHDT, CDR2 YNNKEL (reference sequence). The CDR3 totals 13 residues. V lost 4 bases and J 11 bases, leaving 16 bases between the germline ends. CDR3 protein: CASSRLASPLQYF. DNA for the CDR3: TGTGCCAGCAGCCGTCTCGCCTCCCCGTTGCAGTATTTT.

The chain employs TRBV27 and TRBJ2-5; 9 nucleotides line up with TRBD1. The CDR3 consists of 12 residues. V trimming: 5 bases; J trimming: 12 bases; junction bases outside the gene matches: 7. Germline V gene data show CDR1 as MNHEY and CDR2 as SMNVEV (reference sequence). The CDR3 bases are TGTGCCAGCAGTATCACAGGGGGCGGGAAGTACTTC. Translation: CASSITGGGKYF.

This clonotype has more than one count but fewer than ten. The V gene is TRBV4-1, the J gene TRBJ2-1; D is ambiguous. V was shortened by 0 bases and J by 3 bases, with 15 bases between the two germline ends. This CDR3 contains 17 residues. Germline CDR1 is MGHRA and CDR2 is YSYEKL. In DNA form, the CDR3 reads TGCGCCAGCAGCCAAGATGAGGTTGGGGTGTACTACAATGAGCAGTTCTTC. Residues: CASSQDEVGVYYNEQFF.